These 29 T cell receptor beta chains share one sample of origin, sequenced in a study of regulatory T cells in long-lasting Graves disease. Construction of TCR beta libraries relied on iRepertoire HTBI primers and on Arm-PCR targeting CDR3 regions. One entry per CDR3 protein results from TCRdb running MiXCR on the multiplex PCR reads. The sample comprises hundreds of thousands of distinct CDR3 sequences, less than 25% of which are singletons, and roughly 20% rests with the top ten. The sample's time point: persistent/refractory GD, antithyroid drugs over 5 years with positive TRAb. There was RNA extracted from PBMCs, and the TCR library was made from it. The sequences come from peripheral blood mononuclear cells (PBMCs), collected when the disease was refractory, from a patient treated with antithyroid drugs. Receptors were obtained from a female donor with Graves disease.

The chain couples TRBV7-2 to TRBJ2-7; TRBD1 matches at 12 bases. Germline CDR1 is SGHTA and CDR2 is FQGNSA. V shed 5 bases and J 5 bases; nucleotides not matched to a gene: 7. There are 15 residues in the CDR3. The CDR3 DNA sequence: TGTGCCAGCAGCCTCCGGGACAGGGGGCTTGACGAGCAGTACTTC. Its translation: CASSLRDRGLDEQYF.

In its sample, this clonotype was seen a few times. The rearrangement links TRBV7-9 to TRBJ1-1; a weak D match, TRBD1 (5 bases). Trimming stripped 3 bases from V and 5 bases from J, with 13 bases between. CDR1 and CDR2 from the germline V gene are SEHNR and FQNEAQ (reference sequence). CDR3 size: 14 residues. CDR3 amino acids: CASSLGDAVTEAFF. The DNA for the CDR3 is TGTGCCAGCAGCTTGGGGGACGCCGTAACTGAAGCTTTCTTT.

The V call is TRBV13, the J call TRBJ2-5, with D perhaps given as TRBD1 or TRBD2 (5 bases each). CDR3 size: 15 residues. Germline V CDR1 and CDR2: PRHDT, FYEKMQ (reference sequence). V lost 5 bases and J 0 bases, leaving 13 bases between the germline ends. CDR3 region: CASSPPGRNQETQYF. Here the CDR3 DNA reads TGTGCCAGCAGCCCGCCGGGACGTAACCAAGAGACCCAGTACTTC.

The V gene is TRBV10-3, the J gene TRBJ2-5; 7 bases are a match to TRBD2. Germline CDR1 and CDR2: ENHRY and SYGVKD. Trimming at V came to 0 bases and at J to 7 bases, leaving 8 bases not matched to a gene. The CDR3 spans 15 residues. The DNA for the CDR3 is TGTGCCATCAGTGAGTCCCCTAGCGGTAGAGGGACCCAGTACTTC. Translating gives CAISESPSGRGTQYF.

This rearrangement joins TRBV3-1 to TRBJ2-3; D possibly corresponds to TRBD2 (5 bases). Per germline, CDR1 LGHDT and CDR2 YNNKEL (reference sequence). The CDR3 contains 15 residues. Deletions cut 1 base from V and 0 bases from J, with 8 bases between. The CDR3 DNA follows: TGTGCCAGCAGCCAAGGGACTTTCAGCACAGATACGCAGTATTTT. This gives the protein CASSQGTFSTDTQYF.

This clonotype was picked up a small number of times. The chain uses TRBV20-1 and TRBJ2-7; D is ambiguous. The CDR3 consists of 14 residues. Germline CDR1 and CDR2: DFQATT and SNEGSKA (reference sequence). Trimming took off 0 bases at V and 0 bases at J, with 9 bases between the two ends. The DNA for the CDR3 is TGCAGTGCTAGAGATGGACCACACTCCTACGAGCAGTACTTC. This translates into CSARDGPHSYEQYF.

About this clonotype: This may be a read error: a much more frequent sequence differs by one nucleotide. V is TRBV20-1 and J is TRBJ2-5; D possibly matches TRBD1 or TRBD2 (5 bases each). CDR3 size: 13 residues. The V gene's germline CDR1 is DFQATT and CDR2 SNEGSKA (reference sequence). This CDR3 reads CSASGTVQEAQYF. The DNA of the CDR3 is TGCAGTGCTTCCGGGACGGTACAAGAGGCCCAGTACTTC.

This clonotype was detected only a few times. Here the CDR3 reads CASSPGTSGSSLVYEQYF. The CDR3 nucleotides read TGTGCCAGCAGCCCCGGGACTAGCGGGAGTTCCCTGGTCTACGAGCAGTACTTC. The rearrangement uses TRBV9 and TRBJ2-7; 14 bases map to TRBD2. This CDR3 is built from 18 residues. Germline values: CDR1 SGDLS, CDR2 YYNGEE. V lost 4 bases to trimming and J lost 3 bases; unmatched junction nucleotides: 12.

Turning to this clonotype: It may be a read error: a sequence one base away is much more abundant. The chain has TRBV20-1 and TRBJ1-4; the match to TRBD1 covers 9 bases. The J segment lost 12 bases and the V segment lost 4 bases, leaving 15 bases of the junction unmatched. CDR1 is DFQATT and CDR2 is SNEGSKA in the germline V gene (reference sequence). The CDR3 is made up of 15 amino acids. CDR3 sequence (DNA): TGCAGTGCTACGCCGAAGGGACAGGGAGGGGAAGAACTGTTTTTT. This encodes CSATPKGQGGEELFF.

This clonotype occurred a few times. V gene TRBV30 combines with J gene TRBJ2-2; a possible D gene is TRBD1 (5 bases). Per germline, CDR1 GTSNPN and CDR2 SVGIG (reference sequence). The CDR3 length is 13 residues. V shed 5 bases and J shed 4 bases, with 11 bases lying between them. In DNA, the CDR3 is TGTGCCTGGGCGCCCCAGGGCACCGGGGAGCTGTTTTTT. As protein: CAWAPQGTGELFF. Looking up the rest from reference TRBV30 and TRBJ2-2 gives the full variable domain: SQTIHQWPATLVQPVGSPLSLECTVEGTSNPNLYWYRQAAGRGLQLLFYSVGIGQISSEVPQNLSASRPQDRQFILSSKKLLLSDSGFYLCAWAPQGTGELFFGEGSRLTVL.

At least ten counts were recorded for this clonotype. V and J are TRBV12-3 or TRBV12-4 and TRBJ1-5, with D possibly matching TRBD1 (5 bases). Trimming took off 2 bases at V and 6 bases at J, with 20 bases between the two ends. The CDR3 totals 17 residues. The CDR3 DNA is TGTGCCAGCAGTTTAAGTATAGCCGGGACCAGTGCTCAGCCCCAGCATTTT. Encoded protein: CASSLSIAGTSAQPQHF.

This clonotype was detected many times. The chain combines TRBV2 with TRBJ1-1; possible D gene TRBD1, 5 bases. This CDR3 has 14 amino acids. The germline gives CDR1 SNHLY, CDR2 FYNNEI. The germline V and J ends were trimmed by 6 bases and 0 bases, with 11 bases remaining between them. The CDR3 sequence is CASRGGVLNTEAFF. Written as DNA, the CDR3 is TGTGCCAGCAGGGGGGGGGTCTTGAACACTGAAGCTTTCTTT.

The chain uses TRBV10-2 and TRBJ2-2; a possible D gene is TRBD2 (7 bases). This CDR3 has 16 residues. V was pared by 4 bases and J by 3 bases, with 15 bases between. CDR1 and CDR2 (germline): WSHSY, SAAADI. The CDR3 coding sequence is TGCGCCAGCAGTGTGGGGGGGGGCGCCCACACCGGGGAGCTGTTTTTT. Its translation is CASSVGGGAHTGELFF.

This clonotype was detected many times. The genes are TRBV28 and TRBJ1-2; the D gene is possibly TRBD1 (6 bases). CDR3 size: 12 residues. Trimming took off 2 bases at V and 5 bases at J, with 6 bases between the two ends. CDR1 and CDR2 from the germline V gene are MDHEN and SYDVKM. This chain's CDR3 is CASSLTGYGYTF. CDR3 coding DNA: TGTGCCAGCAGTTTAACAGGGTATGGCTACACCTTC.

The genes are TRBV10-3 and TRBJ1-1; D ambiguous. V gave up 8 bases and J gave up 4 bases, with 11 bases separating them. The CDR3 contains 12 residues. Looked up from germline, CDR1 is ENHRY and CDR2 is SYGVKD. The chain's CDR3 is CAIGRGSTEAFF. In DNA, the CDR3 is TGTGCCATCGGTAGAGGTTCCACTGAAGCTTTCTTT.

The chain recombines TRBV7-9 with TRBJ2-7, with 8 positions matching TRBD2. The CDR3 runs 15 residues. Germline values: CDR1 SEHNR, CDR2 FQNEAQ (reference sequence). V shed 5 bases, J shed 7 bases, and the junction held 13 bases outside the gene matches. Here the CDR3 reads CASSPSGRIAEEQYF. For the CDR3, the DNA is TGTGCCAGCAGCCCGAGCGGGAGAATCGCAGAAGAGCAGTACTTC.

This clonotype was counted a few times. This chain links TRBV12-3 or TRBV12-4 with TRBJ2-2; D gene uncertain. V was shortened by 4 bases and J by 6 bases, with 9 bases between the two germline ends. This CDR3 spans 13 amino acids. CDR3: CASSSLLPGELFF. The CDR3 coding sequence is TGTGCCAGCAGTTCCCTGTTGCCCGGGGAGCTGTTTTTT.

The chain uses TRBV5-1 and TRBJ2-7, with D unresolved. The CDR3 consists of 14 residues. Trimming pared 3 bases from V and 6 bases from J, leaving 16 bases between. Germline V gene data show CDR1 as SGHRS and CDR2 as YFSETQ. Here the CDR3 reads CASSYFLGVGEQYF. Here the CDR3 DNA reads TGCGCCAGCAGCTATTTCCTAGGCGTAGGCGAGCAGTACTTC.

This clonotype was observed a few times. In DNA form, the CDR3 reads TGCAGCGTTGAAAAGGCCGGAAGCGGTCGAGAGACCCAGTACTTC. Translated, it gives CSVEKAGSGRETQYF. The chain uses TRBV29-1 and TRBJ2-5; tentatively, D is TRBD2 (5 bases). There are 15 residues in the CDR3. From germline, CDR1 is SQVTM and CDR2 ANQGSEA. V was shortened by 2 bases and J by 4 bases, with 17 bases between the two germline ends. The full variable domain, its missing parts supplied by reference TRBV29-1 and TRBJ2-5, is SAVISQKPSRDICQRGTSLTIQCQVDSQVTMMFWYRQQPGQSLTLIATANQGSEATYESGFVIDKFPISRPNLTFSTLTVSNMSPEDSSIYLCSVEKAGSGRETQYFGPGTRLLVL.

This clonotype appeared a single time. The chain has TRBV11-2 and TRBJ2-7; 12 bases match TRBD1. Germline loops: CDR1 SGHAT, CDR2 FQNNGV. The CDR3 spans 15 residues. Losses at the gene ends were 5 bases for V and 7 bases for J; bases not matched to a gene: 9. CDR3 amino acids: CASSPRDRGHQEQYF. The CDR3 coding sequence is TGTGCCAGCAGCCCCCGGGACAGGGGGCATCAGGAGCAGTACTTC. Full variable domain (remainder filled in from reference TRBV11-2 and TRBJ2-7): EAGVAQSPRYKIIEKRQSVAFWCNPISGHATLYWYQQILGQGPKLLIQFQNNGVVDDSQLPKDRFSAERLKGVDSTLKIQPAKLEDSAVYLCASSPRDRGHQEQYFGPGTRLTVT.

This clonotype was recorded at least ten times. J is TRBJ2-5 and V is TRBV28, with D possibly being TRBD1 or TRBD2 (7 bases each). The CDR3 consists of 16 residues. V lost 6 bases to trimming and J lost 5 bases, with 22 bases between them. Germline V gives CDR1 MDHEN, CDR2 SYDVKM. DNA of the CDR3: TGTGCCAGCAGCCAAGAGGGGGCAGGGAGGGGCGAGACCCAGTACTTC. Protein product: CASSQEGAGRGETQYF.

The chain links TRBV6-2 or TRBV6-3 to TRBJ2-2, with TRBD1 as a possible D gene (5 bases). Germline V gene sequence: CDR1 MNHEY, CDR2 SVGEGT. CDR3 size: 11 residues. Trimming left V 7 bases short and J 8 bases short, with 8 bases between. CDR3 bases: TGTGCCAGCACCAACAGGGGGGAGCTGTTTTTT. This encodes CASTNRGELFF.

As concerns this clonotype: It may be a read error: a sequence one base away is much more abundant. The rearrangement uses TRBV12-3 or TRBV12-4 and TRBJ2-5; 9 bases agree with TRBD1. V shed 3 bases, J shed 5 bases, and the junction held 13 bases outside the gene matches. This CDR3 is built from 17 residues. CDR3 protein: CASSFAWRTGAHETQYF. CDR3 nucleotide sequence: TGTGCCAGCAGTTTCGCATGGCGGACAGGGGCCCATGAGACCCAGTACTTC.

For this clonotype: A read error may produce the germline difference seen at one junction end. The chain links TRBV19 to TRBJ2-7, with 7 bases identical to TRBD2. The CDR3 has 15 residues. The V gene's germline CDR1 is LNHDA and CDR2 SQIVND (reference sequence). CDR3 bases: TGTTCCAGTAGTCCTCAAGCGGGGTCTAATTACGAGCAGTACTTC. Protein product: CSSSPQAGSNYEQYF.

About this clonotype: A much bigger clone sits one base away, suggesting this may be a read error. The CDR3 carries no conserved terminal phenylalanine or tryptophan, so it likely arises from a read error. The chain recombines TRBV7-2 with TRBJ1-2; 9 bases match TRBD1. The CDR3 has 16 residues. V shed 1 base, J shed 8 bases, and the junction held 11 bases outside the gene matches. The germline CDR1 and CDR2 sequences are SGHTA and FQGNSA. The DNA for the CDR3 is TGTGCCAGCAGCTTAGGGAAGCCGGGACAGGGAATGGGCTACACCCTC. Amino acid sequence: CASSLGKPGQGMGYTL.

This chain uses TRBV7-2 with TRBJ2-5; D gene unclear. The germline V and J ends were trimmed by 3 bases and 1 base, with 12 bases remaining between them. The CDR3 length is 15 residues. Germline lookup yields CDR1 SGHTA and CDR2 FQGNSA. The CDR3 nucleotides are TGTGCCAGCAGCTTCAACTCCCTCACCCAAGAGACCCAGTACTTC. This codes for CASSFNSLTQETQYF.

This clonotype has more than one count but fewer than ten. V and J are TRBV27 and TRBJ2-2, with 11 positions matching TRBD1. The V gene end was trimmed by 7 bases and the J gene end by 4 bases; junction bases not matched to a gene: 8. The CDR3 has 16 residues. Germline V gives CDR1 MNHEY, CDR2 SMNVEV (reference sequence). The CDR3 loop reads CASNTRDRGTTGELFF. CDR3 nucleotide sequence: TGTGCCAGCAACACCCGGGACAGGGGGACCACCGGGGAGCTGTTTTTT.

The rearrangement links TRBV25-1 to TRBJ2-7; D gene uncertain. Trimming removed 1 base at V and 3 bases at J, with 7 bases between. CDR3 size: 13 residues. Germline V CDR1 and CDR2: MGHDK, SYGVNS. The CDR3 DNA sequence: TGTGCCAGCAGTGAATTCGGTGGCTACGAGCAGTACTTC. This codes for CASSEFGGYEQYF.

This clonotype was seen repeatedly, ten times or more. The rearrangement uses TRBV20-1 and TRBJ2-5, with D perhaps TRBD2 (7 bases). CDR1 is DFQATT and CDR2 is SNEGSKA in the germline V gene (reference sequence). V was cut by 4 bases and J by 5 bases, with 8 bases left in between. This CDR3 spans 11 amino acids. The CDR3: CSAKGGETQYF. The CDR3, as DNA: TGCAGTGCTAAGGGGGGGGAGACCCAGTACTTC.